Here is one T cell receptor beta chain with its context. The specificity of this receptor is unknown. Base qualities were left out, and no much larger clone turns up one base away. For the CD8 naive samples, CD45RO-negative cells were positively selected for CCR7, yielding a CD45RA+CCR7+ population from which TemRA cells were excluded. Donors were healthy HIV-negative adults with no recently reported acute infections or vaccinations. Only Caucasian adults living in Nashville, Tennessee, USA were represented among the donors. After blood collection by leukapheresis, PBMCs were isolated using Ficoll-Histopaque density gradient centrifugation and then cryopreserved in the vapor phase of liquid nitrogen. Analytical flow cytometry was used to check the purity and quantity of each magnetically sorted T cell population. Genomic DNA was isolated from each sorted fraction and quantified by UV absorbance on a Nanodrop 2000c.

The source of the sample is a study of shared clonotypes between healthy human individuals (TCRdb year 2020). A note on the overall study: The cohort comprised two women and three men aged 18 to 49 years. For each donor, CD4 naive and CD4 memory were each run on three plates, CD8 naive on two plates, and CD8 memory on one plate. Blood TCR repertoires of about 5 healthy adults were deeply sequenced to estimate repertoire size and the extent of clonotype sharing between individuals. Different laboratories and diverse techniques were used to prepare libraries and sequence TCR repertoires, to increase sequencing depth and limit assay-specific biases. Between about 0.94 and 8.9 billion PBMCs per donor were obtained by leukapheresis. On the study overall, not on this receptor specifically: Incomplete sequencing was indicated by rarefaction of sorted-subset datasets, despite the large sequencing depth. Clonotypes shared by all four sorted-subset donors showed higher generation probabilities than non-shared clonotypes. Based on pairwise subsampling, the degree of clonotype sharing among donors was expected to be affected by sequencing depth. Only blood was sampled, and tissue TCR repertoires likely differ from those in blood. Because the study included a small number of donors, the genetic and exposure-history diversity represented was limited. Naive subsets generally had larger estimated clonotype richness than memory subsets did. Roughly 5.2% of naive CD4, approximately 3.7% of naive CD8, roughly 2.4% of memory CD4, and less than 0.45% of memory CD8 clonotypes were shared across four donors.

The germline V gene (reference sequence) sets CDR1 to SEHNR and CDR2 to FQNEAQ. The CDR3 runs 14 amino acids, cysteine and phenylalanine included. The sequence is cut down to CDR3 DNA, 42 bases in frame from base 1. V loses 3 bases, J loses 2 bases, and the germline ends lie 11 bases apart. Using the deep immunoSEQ assay, multiplex PCR amplified TCR CDR3 regions from genomic DNA. For each cell subset, the extracted genomic DNA was distributed evenly across all wells of several immunoSEQ 96-well plates, and each plate served as one replicate. Each replicate PCR for sorted subsets received 150 to 250 ng genomic DNA, equal to 30,000 or so T cell genomes. Purified libraries were quantified with a Qubit 3.0 fluorometer, sized on a Bioanalyzer 2100, and re-quantified with the KAPA Library Quantification kit. Each immunoSEQ 96-well plate was sequenced on its own single-read 150-cycle Illumina NextSeq 550 flow cell. Per the source publication's procedure: The immunoSEQ output contained only junctional sequences without quality scores, so filtering could not match that applied to full-length reads. Sequences were annotated with PyIR, a Python wrapper for IgBLAST v1.9, using IMGT germline references to assign V/J genes and CDR3. Reads with weak V/J assignments (E-value above 1e-6), missing CDR3, stop codons, out-of-frame junctions, or ambiguous translated residues were removed. V3J clonotypes were defined as sequences sharing the same inferred V gene, J gene, and CDR3 amino acid sequence. The percentage overlap between two repertoires was calculated by dividing the number of shared unique clonotypes by the size of the smaller repertoire. Three approaches were used to assess repertoire richness: RTK rarefaction, the Chao1 estimator, and Recon v2.1 estimates of unobserved clonotypes. For all TCRbeta clonotypes obtained by the gDNA method from a few donors, generation probabilities were computed with OLGA. The source is immuneACCESS, and TCRdb retained only in-frame sequences with V and J called. Part of the clones is not carried over; for the studies checked, unresolved V genes explain less than half of this, and the remainder is unexplained. V and J calls and clone size are copied from that table; D and trimming were computed from the DNA. This sample lists a few hundred thousand clones; roughly 95% were detected once. The top ten clones comprise 0.085% to 0.11% of the sample.

The sample taken for sequencing was naive CD8+ T cells sorted from blood. In light of the paper, this sample's cell subset or site label describes: CD45RA+CCR7+. The chain employs TRBV7-9 and TRBJ2-7; the D gene is perhaps TRBD1 or TRBD2, as each covers 5 bases. This sequence was found in a woman under 40 in good health. The CDR3: CASSFWDRPYEQYF. In nucleotides, the sequence is TGTGCCAGCAGCTTCTGGGACCGGCCCTACGAGCAGTACTTC. The full variable domain, with segments outside the CDR3 supplied by the reference TRBV7-9 and TRBJ2-7 proteins, appears as DTGVSQNPRHKITKRGQNVTFRCDPISEHNRLYWYRQTLGQGPEFLTYFQNEAQLEKSRLLSDRFSAERPKGSFSTLEIQRTEQGDSAMYLCASSFWDRPYEQYFGPGTRLTVT.